This TCR beta chain is drawn from a study of T cell repertoires in cytomegalovirus infection. Turning to the study itself: TCR beta signatures that were public indicated CMV infection and matching HLA type.

Whole-study results and caveats: What dominated the ex vivo response were HLA-C-restricted CMV-specific TCR beta clonotypes.

TCRdb re-derived calls from the reads in MiXCR, one entry per CDR3 protein. The repertoire holds some 170,000 distinct CDR3 sequences, with approximately 18% as singletons. CDR1 is SGHAT and CDR2 is FQNNGV in the germline V gene. Trimming took off 0 bases at V and 3 bases at J, with 12 bases between the two ends. This CDR3 region has 15 residues. On this clonotype itself: Its antigen is unknown.

V usage is TRBV11-2 and J usage is TRBJ2-7; D gene uncertain. Sequencing was done on a sample of CD8+ T cells from PBMCs. The TCR sequence derives from a human donor in good health (CMV status not recorded). Some clones in this sample may be carry-over from other donors' samples. In DNA form, the CDR3 reads TGTGCCAGCAGCTTAGAAGCCGCTCCTAACTACGAGCAGTACTTC. This sequence encodes CASSLEAAPNYEQYF.